This T cell receptor (beta chain) was found in a study of regulatory T cells in long-lasting Graves disease (dated by TCRdb to about 2021). The study in broad terms: Persistent Graves' disease meant more than 5 years of antithyroid drug treatment with TSH receptor autoantibodies that stayed positive. Antithyroid drugs had been taken for approximately ten years on average by persistent Graves' disease patients in the clinical cohort. Peripheral blood TCR sequencing and RNA sequencing compared persistent Graves' disease patients with newly diagnosed Graves' disease patients. The study took place in China and was registered as a clinical trial. A total of about 33 samples were covered by TCR sequencing, comprising around 13 persistent and roughly 20 newly diagnosed Graves' disease patients. Broader findings and caveats from the paper: Patients with persistent disease shared more public clonotypes (approximately 2,500) than newly diagnosed patients did (more than 900). Only the TCR beta chain was sequenced and analyzed. Compared with newly diagnosed patients, patients with persistent Graves' disease had lower TCR Shannon entropy and fewer highly expanded clones, which suggests clonal expansion. Only peripheral blood was studied, because thyroid tissue, the primary lesion, was inaccessible. The small sample size was acknowledged by the authors as a limitation that may reduce accuracy. Preferential use of TRBV28, TRBJ1-2 and TRBJ2-5 was observed in persistent disease, whereas TRBV20-1 and TRBJ2-1 were favored in newly diagnosed disease.

CDR1 MNHEY and CDR2 SMNVEV were looked up in the germline V gene (reference sequence). Trimming leaves V shorter by 5 bases and J shorter by 3 bases, with the junction holding 4 bases beyond the gene matches. CDR3 length: 15 amino acids, cysteine to phenylalanine. This entry keeps only the CDR3 DNA: 45 bases, framed from base 1. The sample's time point label, in plain terms: persistent/refractory GD, antithyroid drugs over 5 years with positive TRAb. For both TCR sequencing and RNA sequencing, RNA was extracted from PBMCs in TRIzol. The diagnosis of Graves' disease followed American Thyroid Association guidelines. Patients for the study were recruited at an endocrinology department in Xi'an, China. Each patient gave roughly 10 milliliters of peripheral blood, collected in an EDTA anticoagulant tube. Ficoll Paque Plus density gradient separation was used to isolate PBMCs, and no additional T cell sorting was done. RNA quality was checked with an Agilent 2100 Bioanalyzer and agarose gel, and concentration with a NanoDrop 2000.

This clonotype came up a few times. Its antigen specificity is not known. Per-nucleotide qualities are absent, and no much larger clonotype sits a single base away. Libraries were built with multiplex PCR. The instrument was an Illumina HiSeq 4000. To build TCR beta libraries, CDR3 regions were amplified by Arm-PCR using iRepertoire HTBI primers. PCR products were gel purified before sequencing. The authors' analysis ran thus. Across samples, 60 to 70 TRBV and 14 TRBJ segments were identified and used for gene usage analysis of CDR3 amino acid clonotypes. COPE and FqMerger were used to merge filtered high-quality paired reads into contigs. BLAST was used to align contigs to IMGT TRBV, TRBD and TRBJ reference genes, and CDR3 was defined according to IMGT. Any clonotype with a frequency above 0.1% was classified as a highly expanded clone. Shannon entropy was used to measure repertoire diversity, and the Gini coefficient was used to measure V-J evenness. Public clonotypes were defined as clonotypes shared by more than one individual. The raw public reads went through TCRdb reprocessing: fastp at Q25, MiXCR clone calling, in-frame beta chains kept. Records with the same CDR3 protein are collapsed into one entry carrying the most frequent genes and DNA. Clone size and V and J calls follow TCRdb, not the original study. The sample table records about 660,000 distinct CDR3 sequences; roughly 30% of these occur just once. The ten largest clones capture about two fifths of the sample.

The sequencing used peripheral blood mononuclear cells (PBMCs), collected when the disease was refractory, from a patient treated with antithyroid drugs. The clonotype was recovered from a female donor with Graves disease. The chain joins TRBV27 to TRBJ2-5, with 12 junctional bases fitting TRBD2. CDR3 region: CASSPWTSGEETQYF. The DNA sequence reads TGTGCCAGCAGTCCGTGGACTAGCGGGGAAGAGACCCAGTACTTC.